One sample yielded the 21 T cell receptor beta chains listed below, sequenced in a study of T cell repertoires in cytomegalovirus infection. Each CDR3 protein gets one entry after TCRdb re-called the reads with MiXCR. Among fewer than 550,000 distinct CDR3 sequences listed, roughly 29% were seen once. The sequenced sample was PBMCs. The receptor source for this set is a human donor in good health (CMV status not recorded). Some clones in this sample may be carry-over from other donors' samples.

This clonotype was picked up many times. The chain has TRBV6-2 or TRBV6-3 and TRBJ2-5; D is possibly TRBD2 (5 bases). With 8 bases removed from V and 5 bases from J, the gap between germline ends came to 21 bases. The CDR3 runs 15 residues. Germline assignment: CDR1 MNHEY and CDR2 SVGEGT. The CDR3 nucleotides read TGTGCCAGCCGGTCGCTGACGGGATATGACGAGACCCAGTACTTC. Protein sequence: CASRSLTGYDETQYF.

The chain joins TRBV2 to TRBJ2-1; no clear D gene. Trimming removed 4 bases at V and 9 bases at J, with 10 bases between. The CDR3 has 12 residues. Looked up from germline, CDR1 is SNHLY and CDR2 is FYNNEI. The CDR3 nucleotides read TGTGCCAGCAGTGGAACTTTGGGTGAGCAGTTCTTC. Encoded protein: CASSGTLGEQFF.

This clonotype occurred many times. This chain uses TRBV7-2 with TRBJ2-5; D could derive from TRBD1 or TRBD2 (5 bases each). With 1 base removed from V and 1 base from J, the gap between germline ends came to 10 bases. CDR3 length equals 15 residues. Germline loops: CDR1 SGHTA, CDR2 FQGNSA. CDR3 amino acids: CASSLDPGPQETQYF. The DNA for the CDR3 is TGTGCCAGCAGCTTAGACCCGGGACCCCAAGAGACCCAGTACTTC.

This clonotype was counted a single time. The rearrangement joins TRBV6-5 to TRBJ1-1; the D is unclear. The CDR3 runs to 14 residues. Germline V gene lookup returns CDR1 MNHEY and CDR2 SVGAGI. V lost 0 bases to trimming and J lost 4 bases, with 9 bases between them. The CDR3 sequence is CASSYSREGTEAFF. Written as DNA, the CDR3 is TGTGCCAGCAGTTACTCCCGGGAGGGCACTGAAGCTTTCTTT.

This chain uses TRBV20-1 with TRBJ2-5; 10 bases map to TRBD2. The CDR3 runs 14 residues. Germline values: CDR1 DFQATT, CDR2 SNEGSKA (reference sequence). Trimming at V came to 1 base and at J to 4 bases, leaving 3 bases not matched to a gene. In DNA, the CDR3 is TGCAGTGCTAGAGGACTAGCGGGTCCAGAGACCCAGTACTTC. Translated: CSARGLAGPETQYF.

In this sample, this clonotype turned up a few times. The J gene is TRBJ2-1, the V gene TRBV9; D possibly corresponds to TRBD2 (6 bases). CDR1 is SGDLS, CDR2 YYNGEE, per germline. CDR3 length: 16 residues. V shed 4 bases and J shed 3 bases, with 17 bases lying between them. The CDR3 sequence is CASSRDPSVFYNEQFF. The CDR3 coding sequence is TGTGCCAGCAGCCGAGACCCTAGCGTGTTCTACAATGAGCAGTTCTTC.

The chain is built from TRBV10-3 and TRBJ2-2; the match to TRBD2 covers 7 bases. V gave up 10 bases and J gave up 5 bases; unmatched junction bases: 10. This CDR3 region has 14 residues. Germline loops: CDR1 ENHRY, CDR2 SYGVKD. The CDR3 spells CATGGGSRTGELFF. The CDR3, as DNA: TGTGCCACGGGAGGAGGGAGTCGTACCGGGGAGCTGTTTTTT.

The chain joins TRBV27 to TRBJ1-5, with D uncertain. Germline V lookup: CDR1 MNHEY, CDR2 SMNVEV (reference sequence). The CDR3 is 12 amino acids. The V and J ends lost 6 bases and 8 bases respectively, with 11 bases between them. For the CDR3, the DNA is TGTGCCAGCAGCCGACCTGGAGAGCCCCAGCATTTT. Protein sequence: CASSRPGEPQHF.

This clonotype was picked up a small number of times. This chain links TRBV29-1 with TRBJ2-1; 13 nucleotides align to TRBD2. The V gene's germline CDR1 is SQVTM and CDR2 ANQGSEA. The length of the CDR3 is 16 residues. The J segment lost 3 bases and the V segment lost 2 bases, leaving 4 bases of the junction unmatched. The CDR3 spells CSVEYRTSGSYNEQFF. CDR3 DNA sequence: TGCAGCGTTGAATATAGGACTAGCGGGAGCTACAATGAGCAGTTCTTC.

The chain couples TRBV20-1 to TRBJ1-1; D call uncertain. CDR3 length: 13 amino acids. The germline V gene has CDR1 DFQATT and CDR2 SNEGSKA (reference sequence). V lost 0 bases, J lost 7 bases, and 12 bases lay in between. Here the CDR3 reads CSAREDAAGEAFF. In nucleotides, the CDR3 is TGCAGTGCTAGAGAAGACGCGGCTGGTGAAGCTTTCTTT.

This clonotype was seen a few times. The rearrangement links TRBV20-1 to TRBJ2-5, with 8 bases that match TRBD2. Germline loops: CDR1 DFQATT, CDR2 SNEGSKA (reference sequence). V lost 7 bases to trimming and J lost 0 bases; unmatched junction nucleotides: 4. This CDR3 is built from 13 residues. The CDR3 sequence is CSGGSGNQETQYF. CDR3 in DNA: TGCAGTGGGGGTAGCGGGAACCAAGAGACCCAGTACTTC.

The chain is built from TRBV11-3 and TRBJ2-3; a possible D gene is TRBD2 (6 bases). The V gene's germline CDR1 is SGHNT and CDR2 YENEEA. CDR3 length equals 16 residues. Trimming removed 3 bases from V and 1 base from J, with 14 bases in between. The CDR3, as DNA: TGTGCCAGCAGCTTCCTTGAGGGAGGAGGCACAGATACGCAGTATTTT. This codes for CASSFLEGGGTDTQYF. Complete variable domain (other parts from reference TRBV11-3 and TRBJ2-3): EAGVVQSPRYKIIEKKQPVAFWCNPISGHNTLYWYLQNLGQGPELLIRYENEEAVDDSQLPKDRFSAERLKGVDSTLKIQPAELGDSAVYLCASSFLEGGGTDTQYFGPGTRLTVL.

The chain carries TRBV29-1 and TRBJ2-2, with 9 positions matching TRBD1. Germline V lookup: CDR1 SQVTM, CDR2 ANQGSEA. CDR3 size: 13 residues. CDR3 loop: CSAQTGGTGELFF. The CDR3 bases are TGCAGTGCCCAGACAGGGGGAACCGGGGAGCTGTTTTTT.

The genes are TRBV19 and TRBJ1-1; 8 bases are a match to TRBD1. CDR1 and CDR2 (germline): LNHDA, SQIVND (reference sequence). J gave up 5 bases and V 6 bases, and 8 bases lay outside the gene matches. CDR3 length: 14 residues. CDR3 coding DNA: TGTGCCAGTAGAAATGGACAGGGTGGGACTGAAGCTTTCTTT. Translation: CASRNGQGGTEAFF.

The chain carries TRBV24-1 and TRBJ2-5; TRBD1 is a possible D gene (5 bases). Germline V gives CDR1 KGHDR, CDR2 SFDVKD. The germline V and J ends were trimmed by 1 base and 5 bases, with 10 bases remaining between them. The CDR3 spans 14 residues. Here the CDR3 reads CATSDFQGWETQYF. The CDR3 coding sequence is TGTGCCACCAGTGATTTTCAGGGATGGGAGACCCAGTACTTC.

This clonotype was recorded many times. The J gene is TRBJ1-6, the V gene TRBV7-2; TRBD1 agrees at 9 bases. The trim removed 6 bases at V and 8 bases at J, leaving 8 bases unmatched. This CDR3 contains 15 residues. Germline lookup yields CDR1 SGHTA and CDR2 FQGNSA. The CDR3 here is CASSSRTGVDSPLHF. The DNA of the CDR3 is TGTGCCAGCAGTTCGCGGACAGGGGTGGATTCACCCCTCCACTTT.

This clonotype came up a few times. The rearrangement uses TRBV5-1 and TRBJ2-1; either TRBD1 or TRBD2 may fit D (5 bases each). The CDR3 covers 14 residues. The V and J ends lost 4 bases and 4 bases respectively, with 12 bases between them. Looked up from germline, CDR1 is SGHRS and CDR2 is YFSETQ. CDR3 DNA: TGCGCCAGCAGCCTCCGGGGCCAGTACAATGAGCAGTTCTTC. Its translation is CASSLRGQYNEQFF.

The V and J genes are TRBV7-8 and TRBJ2-1; TRBD2 agrees at 11 bases. This CDR3 has 17 amino acids. CDR1 is SGHVS and CDR2 is FQNEAQ in the germline V gene. J was trimmed by 8 bases and V by 4 bases; bases with no gene match: 13. The CDR3 coding sequence is TGTGCCAGCAGCTACCTTTATAGCGGGAGGGCTCGGGATGAGCAGTTCTTC. This codes for CASSYLYSGRARDEQFF.

The chain couples TRBV29-1 to TRBJ2-7; D may be TRBD1 or TRBD2 (6 bases each). This CDR3 is built from 14 residues. V was trimmed by 3 bases and J by 2 bases, leaving 14 bases between them. The germline CDR1 and CDR2 sequences are SQVTM and ANQGSEA. CDR3 region: CSVESQGGTYEQYF. Here the CDR3 DNA reads TGCAGCGTTGAGTCACAGGGAGGAACCTACGAGCAGTACTTC.

This clonotype was seen only a few times. The chain has TRBV7-9 and TRBJ1-4, with 9 nucleotides matching TRBD1. Germline CDR1 SEHNR, CDR2 FQNEAQ (reference sequence). With V trimmed by 4 bases and J by 5 bases, 5 bases remained unmatched. CDR3 size: 15 residues. This chain's CDR3 is CASSSNRGPNEKLFF. For the CDR3, the DNA is TGTGCCAGCAGCTCCAACAGGGGGCCAAATGAAAAACTGTTTTTT.

The V gene is TRBV18, the J gene TRBJ2-5, with D possibly being TRBD2 (5 bases). V gave up 6 bases and J gave up 5 bases, with 25 bases separating them. The germline gives CDR1 KGHSH, CDR2 LQKENI. The CDR3 totals 17 residues. The CDR3 sequence: CASSRDEAPKGGETQYF. The CDR3 DNA sequence: TGTGCCAGCTCTCGCGACGAAGCCCCCAAGGGCGGGGAGACCCAGTACTTC.